Following are 9 T cell receptor beta chains from one sample sequenced in a study of molecular identifiers for immune sequencing clone quantification. Each CDR3 protein is one row after TCRdb ran MiXCR on the PCR reads. This table holds approximately 590,000 distinct CDR3 sequences, approximately 24% found once. Sequencing was carried out using naive CD8+ T cells from blood, with Jurkat cell RNA spiked in. This sample's subset: FACS-sorted CD8+CD4-CCR7+CD45RA+ naive T cells. Receptors originate from a human donor in good health. Some libraries in this study had Jurkat cell RNA spiked in.

This clonotype was observed many times. The chain has TRBV5-6 and TRBJ2-3, with D perhaps TRBD1 (6 bases). Trimming removed 4 bases at V and 5 bases at J, with 8 bases between. This CDR3 region has 12 residues. Germline V gene sequence: CDR1 SGHDT, CDR2 YYEEEE. CDR3 amino acids: CASSQQGDTQYF. CDR3 DNA sequence: TGTGCCAGCAGCCAACAGGGAGATACGCAGTATTTT.

This clonotype has more than one count but fewer than ten. The V gene is TRBV7-9, the J gene TRBJ2-1, with 16 positions matching TRBD2. CDR3 length: 17 amino acids. The junction had 7 bases not matched to a gene; V was cut back by 6 bases and J by 5 bases. Germline values: CDR1 SEHNR, CDR2 FQNEAQ (reference sequence). CDR3 protein: CASRGTSGRAVNNEQFF. CDR3 coding DNA: TGTGCCAGCAGAGGGACTAGCGGGAGGGCCGTCAACAATGAGCAGTTCTTC.

The sample holds many counts of this clonotype. The chain combines TRBV2 with TRBJ2-2; TRBD1 agrees at 9 bases. The germline CDR1 and CDR2 sequences are SNHLY and FYNNEI. The CDR3 has 15 amino acids. Losses at the gene ends were 6 bases for V and 0 bases for J; bases not matched to a gene: 2. CDR3 sequence: CASSGDRANTGELFF. The CDR3 nucleotides are TGTGCCAGCAGCGGGGACAGGGCGAACACCGGGGAGCTGTTTTTT.

Points on this clonotype: Relative to the germline gene, one junction end is altered; a read error may explain this. The V gene is TRBV19, the J gene TRBJ1-3; D perhaps matches TRBD1 (5 bases). CDR1 is LNHDA and CDR2 is SQIVND in the germline V gene (reference sequence). This CDR3 region has 14 residues. The CDR3 sequence is CATNQGNSGSTIYF. CDR3 in DNA: TGTGCCACTAACCAGGGAAACTCTGGAAGCACCATATATTTT.

This clonotype was counted at least ten times. The CDR3 DNA sequence: TGCAGCGTTGATGGGGGGGTGAACACTGAAGCTTTCTTT. Amino acids: CSVDGGVNTEAFF. V gene TRBV29-1 combines with J gene TRBJ1-1, with D maybe TRBD1 (5 bases). This CDR3 region has 13 residues. Trimming pared 3 bases from V and 0 bases from J, leaving 8 bases between. The germline V gene has CDR1 SQVTM and CDR2 ANQGSEA.

The rearrangement uses TRBV19 and TRBJ1-2; D is uncertain. Germline V gene lookup returns CDR1 LNHDA and CDR2 SQIVND (reference sequence). The CDR3 extends over 12 amino acids. V was trimmed by 8 bases and J by 0 bases, leaving 7 bases between them. The CDR3 loop is CASSPTNYGYTF. The CDR3 DNA reads as TGTGCCAGTTCACCGACTAACTATGGCTACACCTTC. The full variable domain, completed using reference TRBV19 and TRBJ1-2, is DGGITQSPKYLFRKEGQNVTLSCEQNLNHDAMYWYRQDPGQGLRLIYYSQIVNDFQKGDIAEGYSVSREKKESFPLTVTSAQKNPTAFYLCASSPTNYGYTFGSGTRLTVV.

The V call is TRBV6-5, the J call TRBJ1-1; D gene ambiguous. The CDR3 loop spans 13 amino acids. Trimming pared 11 bases from V and 5 bases from J, leaving 18 bases between. Germline V gives CDR1 MNHEY, CDR2 SVGAGI. The CDR3 DNA follows: TGTGCCCGCCGCCCCGTGGGTAATACTGAAGCTTTCTTT. Translated: CARRPVGNTEAFF.

Many counts were recorded for this clonotype. The chain uses TRBV29-1 and TRBJ2-5; D not resolved. There are 10 residues in the CDR3. Germline loops: CDR1 SQVTM, CDR2 ANQGSEA. V lost 5 bases, J lost 2 bases, and 3 bases lay in between. The CDR3 nucleotides read TGCAGCGTTACACAAGAGACCCAGTACTTC. It is translated as CSVTQETQYF.

This clonotype was found many times. V and J are TRBV9 and TRBJ2-3; D is undetermined. The V end was cut by 0 bases, the J end by 3 bases, with 14 bases between. CDR1 SGDLS and CDR2 YYNGEE come from the germline V gene. The CDR3 covers 16 residues. In DNA form, the CDR3 reads TGTGCCAGCAGCGTAGTGCCCCTCGGGCAGACAGATACGCAGTATTTT. It translates to CASSVVPLGQTDTQYF.